Below, 13 T cell receptor beta chains from the same sample are listed, as sequenced in a study of T cell responses to AZD1222 COVID-19 vaccine. Libraries were prepared by immunoSEQ multiplex PCR; TCRdb keeps only in-frame clonotypes and omits some of them. This table has about 150,000 clones, about 93% appearing once. The sample in question was peripheral blood, obtained on day 0 of AZD1222 vaccination. The receptors come from an adult in good health.

The gene calls are TRBV28 and TRBJ1-3, with D possibly TRBD1 on 6 matching bases. CDR3 length: 15 amino acids. V was cut by 6 bases and J by 0 bases, with 12 bases left in between. Germline loops: CDR1 MDHEN, CDR2 SYDVKM. Here the CDR3 DNA reads TGTGCCAGCAGCCCTGGGGGCACCTCTGGAAACACCATATATTTT. This codes for CASSPGGTSGNTIYF.

The chain recombines TRBV11-2 with TRBJ1-6, with 9 nucleotides matching TRBD1. Germline assignment: CDR1 SGHAT and CDR2 FQNNGV. V was clipped by 4 bases and J by 10 bases; unmatched bases: 5. This CDR3 has 14 amino acids. The CDR3 is CASSSPGQGSPLHF. The CDR3 nucleotides read TGTGCCAGCAGCTCGCCGGGACAGGGATCACCCCTCCACTTT.

This clone was counted between two and nine times. J is TRBJ2-2 and V is TRBV6-4, with 10 nucleotides matching TRBD2. Germline V lookup: CDR1 MRHNA, CDR2 SNTAGT. CDR3 length equals 16 residues. V was clipped by 6 bases and J by 5 bases; unmatched bases: 9. The CDR3 DNA is TGTGCCAGCAGCGAACGAGCGGGAGGGGTGACCGGGGAGCTGTTTTTT. Encoded protein: CASSERAGGVTGELFF.

This chain links TRBV19 with TRBJ1-5; D perhaps matches TRBD1 (6 bases). Deletions cut 5 bases from V and 5 bases from J, with 16 bases between. The CDR3 runs 15 residues. Looked up from germline, CDR1 is LNHDA and CDR2 is SQIVND (reference sequence). As DNA, the CDR3 is TGTGCCAGTAGTGAAGACAGGCCCGGTCATCAGCCCCAGCATTTT. This codes for CASSEDRPGHQPQHF.

The chain carries TRBV19 and TRBJ2-1; tentatively, D is TRBD1 (5 bases). The V and J ends lost 4 bases and 2 bases respectively, with 9 bases between them. The CDR3 extends over 14 amino acids. Germline assignment: CDR1 LNHDA and CDR2 SQIVND (reference sequence). CDR3 amino acids: CASSTQGTYNEQFF. The CDR3 DNA reads TGTGCCAGTAGTACCCAGGGAACCTACAATGAGCAGTTCTTC.

This clone was seen a handful of times. The chain is built from TRBV5-6 and TRBJ1-2; D may be TRBD1 (5 bases). Trimming shortened V by 1 base and J by 4 bases, and 17 bases separated the two germline ends. The CDR3 is made up of 16 amino acids. Germline V gene sequence: CDR1 SGHDT, CDR2 YYEEEE. The CDR3 bases are TGTGCCAGCAGCTTGTCGGTTGAGCAGGGCGGCTATGGCTACACCTTC. Residues: CASSLSVEQGGYGYTF.

This chain uses TRBV9 with TRBJ2-5; possibly TRBD2 for D (5 bases). The V end lost 0 bases, the J end lost 5 bases, and 20 bases lay between the germline ends. The CDR3 sequence is 17 residues long. Looked up from germline, CDR1 is SGDLS and CDR2 is YYNGEE. The CDR3 here is CASSVDPWARRGETQYF. The CDR3 nucleotides read TGTGCCAGCAGCGTAGACCCCTGGGCTAGACGAGGGGAGACCCAGTACTTC.

The V call is TRBV5-1, the J call TRBJ1-1; 7 bases are a match to TRBD1. The CDR3 is 14 residues long. Germline values: CDR1 SGHRS, CDR2 YFSETQ. The trim removed 4 bases at V and 3 bases at J, leaving 6 bases unmatched. CDR3 sequence reads: CASSLTGVDTEAFF. CDR3 sequence (DNA): TGCGCCAGCAGCCTCACAGGGGTAGACACTGAAGCTTTCTTT.

This clone was counted between two and nine times. The rearrangement links TRBV19 to TRBJ1-6, with a possible D match to TRBD1 (5 bases). V gave up 5 bases and J gave up 0 bases, with 14 bases separating them. The CDR3 extends over 17 amino acids. Per the germline V gene, CDR1 is LNHDA and CDR2 is SQIVND (reference sequence). CDR3 loop: CASSEDSLSSYNSPLHF. CDR3 DNA sequence: TGTGCCAGTAGTGAAGACAGTTTAAGCTCCTATAATTCACCCCTCCACTTT.

V is TRBV24-1 and J is TRBJ1-4, with 8 nucleotides matching TRBD1. The CDR3 totals 15 residues. After removal of 2 bases from V and 7 bases from J, the junction contained 5 bases not matched to a gene. The germline V gene has CDR1 KGHDR and CDR2 SFDVKD. CDR3 bases: TGTGCCACCAGTGATTCCGGACAGGGTGGTGAAAAACTGTTTTTT. Its protein product is CATSDSGQGGEKLFF.

This clone was recorded only once. V and J are TRBV5-5 and TRBJ2-3, with unresolved D. Looked up from germline, CDR1 is SGHKS and CDR2 is YYEKEE (reference sequence). CDR3 length equals 12 residues. V was cut by 4 bases and J by 2 bases, with 5 bases left in between. The CDR3 DNA reads TGTGCCAGCAGCGCTCTCACAGATACGCAGTATTTT. Amino acid sequence: CASSALTDTQYF.

The chain combines TRBV19 with TRBJ1-4; TRBD1 agrees at 7 bases. Trimming at V came to 8 bases and at J to 6 bases, leaving 6 bases not matched to a gene. Germline CDR1 and CDR2: LNHDA and SQIVND (reference sequence). This CDR3 is built from 13 residues. The CDR3 bases are TGTGCCAGTTTCGACAGGGATGATGAAAAACTGTTTTTT. Amino acid sequence: CASFDRDDEKLFF.

V usage is TRBV2 and J usage is TRBJ2-2; a possible D gene is TRBD1 (5 bases). With 4 bases removed from V and 1 base from J, the gap between germline ends came to 7 bases. Per the germline V gene, CDR1 is SNHLY and CDR2 is FYNNEI. The CDR3 runs 14 residues. CDR3 region: CASSGTLNTGELFF. DNA of the CDR3: TGTGCCAGCAGTGGGACATTGAACACCGGGGAGCTGTTTTTT.